Listed below are T cell receptor beta chains from one sample, sequenced in a study of blood T cell repertoires in COVID-19. Some clones are missing from TCRdb's copy, which holds only in-frame ones; the method was immunoSEQ multiplex PCR. The table has about 300,000 clones, about 91% seen once. Sample: peripheral blood. The receptors here all came from a woman aged 25 to 45 who had recovered from COVID-19. Both conserved end residues are part of each CDR3. The D gene is left open where the match is weak. Clone size, where shown, is once, few, many, or a class for clones that have expanded.

v_gene: TRBV5-4; d_gene: TRBD1; abundance: NA; j_gene: TRBJ1-2; CDR3nt: TGTGCCAGCAGCTTGCCGACCTCTCCGGGACAGAATGGCTACACCTTC; CDR3aa: CASSLPTSPGQNGYTF
v_gene: TRBV6-5; d_gene: TRBD1; abundance: NA; j_gene: TRBJ1-2; CDR3nt: TGTGCCAGCAGTTCCCGGGACAGGCCCTATGGCTACACCTTC; CDR3aa: CASSSRDRPYGYTF
v_gene: TRBV7-9; d_gene: NA; abundance: NA; j_gene: TRBJ1-6; CDR3nt: TGTGCCAGCAGCTTAATGGGCGATTCACCCCTCCACTTT; CDR3aa: CASSLMGDSPLHF
v_gene: TRBV11-3; d_gene: TRBD2; abundance: NA; j_gene: TRBJ2-5; CDR3nt: TGTGCCAGCAGCCTCGGACTAGCGGGGTCCCAAGAGACCCAGTACTTC; CDR3aa: CASSLGLAGSQETQYF
v_gene: TRBV3-1/TRBV3-2; d_gene: NA; abundance: NA; j_gene: TRBJ1-6; CDR3nt: TGTGCCAGCAGCCTTACGGGTGTAGATTCACCCCTCCACTTT; CDR3aa: CASSLTGVDSPLHF
v_gene: TRBV2; d_gene: TRBD1; abundance: NA; j_gene: TRBJ1-1; CDR3nt: TGTGCCAGCAGGAACAGGGGAGGCACTGAAGCTTTCTTT; CDR3aa: CASRNRGGTEAFF
v_gene: TRBV7-8; d_gene: NA; abundance: NA; j_gene: TRBJ2-7; CDR3nt: TGTGCCAGCAGTCCTAGGGGGGGGGCAAAGGGACCCTACGAGCAGTACTTC; CDR3aa: CASSPRGGAKGPYEQYF
v_gene: TRBV7-2; d_gene: NA; abundance: NA; j_gene: TRBJ2-5; CDR3nt: TGTGCCAGCAGCTTAGTAGCGGATATGAAGACCCAGTACTTC; CDR3aa: CASSLVADMKTQYF
v_gene: TRBV3-1/TRBV3-2; d_gene: NA; abundance: NA; j_gene: TRBJ1-1; CDR3nt: TGTGCCAGCAGCCCGACAGAGGACAGAGGAGCTTTCTTT; CDR3aa: CASSPTEDRGAFF
v_gene: TRBV13; d_gene: NA; abundance: NA; j_gene: TRBJ2-1; CDR3nt: TGTGCCAGCAGCTTAGCTCACAATGAGCAGTTCTTC; CDR3aa: CASSLAHNEQFF
v_gene: TRBV13; d_gene: NA; abundance: once; j_gene: TRBJ2-3; CDR3nt: TGTGCCAGCACCCTAGAGGTCGCAGATACGCAGTATTTT; CDR3aa: CASTLEVADTQYF
v_gene: TRBV30; d_gene: TRBD2; abundance: NA; j_gene: TRBJ2-7; CDR3nt: TGTGCCTGGAGTGTACGAAGCGGGGGTTACGAGCAGTACTTC; CDR3aa: CAWSVRSGGYEQYF
v_gene: TRBV7-3; d_gene: TRBD1; abundance: NA; j_gene: TRBJ1-1; CDR3nt: TGTGCCAGCAGCAGGGGGCGGAACACTGAAGCTTTCTTT; CDR3aa: CASSRGRNTEAFF
v_gene: TRBV2; d_gene: NA; abundance: NA; j_gene: TRBJ2-4; CDR3nt: TGTGCCACCACAGGGTCCCCCGAAAACATTCAGTACTTC; CDR3aa: CATTGSPENIQYF
v_gene: TRBV20-1; d_gene: NA; abundance: NA; j_gene: TRBJ1-2; CDR3nt: TGCAGGCTGGGGGGCTATGGCTACACCTTC; CDR3aa: CRLGGYGYTF
v_gene: TRBV28; d_gene: NA; abundance: NA; j_gene: TRBJ1-2; CDR3nt: TGTGCCAGCAGTACAGGACAGCGCCTCTATGGCTACACCTTC; CDR3aa: CASSTGQRLYGYTF
v_gene: TRBV27; d_gene: NA; abundance: few; j_gene: TRBJ2-3; CDR3nt: TGTGCCAGCCATGACAGGATCACAGATACGCAGTATTTT; CDR3aa: CASHDRITDTQYF
v_gene: TRBV7-2; d_gene: TRBD1; abundance: NA; j_gene: TRBJ1-6; CDR3nt: TGTGCCAGCAGCTCAGGGGACAGGGATTTTTCACCCCTCCACTTT; CDR3aa: CASSSGDRDFSPLHF
v_gene: TRBV13; d_gene: NA; abundance: once; j_gene: TRBJ1-6; CDR3nt: TGTGCCAGCAGACCTTATAGAAATTCACCCCTCCACTTT; CDR3aa: CASRPYRNSPLHF
v_gene: TRBV7-8; d_gene: TRBD2; abundance: NA; j_gene: TRBJ2-2; CDR3nt: TGTGCCAGCAGTTATATAAGCGGGGGCCCGAACACCGGGGAGCTGTTTTTT; CDR3aa: CASSYISGGPNTGELFF